A single sample is the source of the 20 T cell receptor beta chains below, sequenced in a study of metastatic and nonmetastatic thyroid tumors. TCRdb called clones again from the PCR reads with MiXCR. The data contain 75,000 to 100,000 clones, roughly an eighth of them singletons. Each patient came to thyroid surgery without any prior treatment (of any kind). The material sequenced was blood. These receptors originate from a female donor with papillary thyroid cancer or a benign thyroid nodule (not recorded which). Some clones in this sample may be carry-over from other donors' samples.

This clone was found many times. CDR3 sequence (DNA): TGTGCCAGCAGCCCTGGCGGAAGAGCGGGAGTGGCCTACAATGAGCAGTTCTTC. It translates to CASSPGGRAGVAYNEQFF. This chain links TRBV4-2 with TRBJ2-1; 8 positions match TRBD2. The CDR3 runs to 18 residues. The V gene's germline CDR1 is LGHNA and CDR2 YNFKEQ. V dropped 4 bases and J dropped 2; count of bases not matched to a gene: 13.

About this clone itself: A clone one base away is much larger, so this may be a read error. V is TRBV27 and J is TRBJ2-1, with D unclear. V was pared by 3 bases and J by 8 bases, with 14 bases between. Germline V gene data show CDR1 as MNHEY and CDR2 as SMNVEV (reference sequence). There are 14 residues in the CDR3. CDR3 nucleotide sequence: TGTGCCAGCAGTTTTTATGGGTTTGGGTATGAGCAGTTCTTC. Translation gives CASSFYGFGYEQFF.

This clone was detected a few times. The V call is TRBV6-5, the J call TRBJ1-3, with TRBD1 identical over 7 bases. The J segment lost 4 bases and the V segment lost 0 bases, leaving 6 bases of the junction unmatched. The CDR3 has 16 amino acids. CDR1 and CDR2 (germline): MNHEY, SVGAGI. The CDR3 loop is CASSYSIQGYGNTIYF. As DNA, the CDR3 is TGTGCCAGCAGTTACTCGATACAGGGGTACGGAAACACCATATATTTT.

This clone was counted many times. This chain links TRBV2 with TRBJ2-3; D remains unclear. Trimming stripped 0 bases from V and 6 bases from J, with 10 bases between. The germline gives CDR1 SNHLY, CDR2 FYNNEI. The CDR3 runs 14 residues. In DNA form, the CDR3 reads TGTGCCAGCAGTGAAGCCTTAATGACCGATACGCAGTATTTT. This sequence encodes CASSEALMTDTQYF.

This clone was seen at least ten times. The V call is TRBV11-1, the J call TRBJ2-3; the match to TRBD2 covers 14 bases. The CDR3 covers 16 residues. Germline lookup yields CDR1 SGHAT and CDR2 FQDESV (reference sequence). V lost 5 bases and J lost 1; bases outside the gene matches: 2. In DNA form, the CDR3 reads TGTGCCAGCAGCCAGGGACTAGCGGGAGGCACAGATACGCAGTATTTT. It translates to CASSQGLAGGTDTQYF.

This clone was counted ten times or more. The chain recombines TRBV6-1 with TRBJ2-7, with TRBD1 as a possible D gene (8 bases). The V end lost 2 bases, the J end lost 6 bases, and 17 bases lay between the germline ends. Germline CDR1 and CDR2: MNHNS and SASEGT. This CDR3 region has 15 residues. This chain's CDR3 is CASSEYTGGASEQYF. In nucleotides, the CDR3 is TGTGCCAGCAGTGAATACACAGGGGGGGCGTCCGAGCAGTACTTC.

This clone was counted at least ten times. CDR3 loop: CASSLSAGGEQFF. The CDR3 coding sequence is TGTGCCAGCAGTTTGAGTGCTGGGGGTGAGCAGTTCTTC. The rearrangement links TRBV28 to TRBJ2-1; D tentatively fits TRBD1 or TRBD2 (5 bases each). The germline V gene encodes CDR1 MDHEN and CDR2 SYDVKM. Trimming stripped 3 bases from V and 9 bases from J, with 12 bases between. The CDR3 extends over 13 amino acids.

This clone was detected ten times or more. The gene calls are TRBV7-9 and TRBJ1-2, with 7 positions matching TRBD1. The germline CDR1 and CDR2 sequences are SEHNR and FQNEAQ (reference sequence). This CDR3 contains 15 residues. With 0 bases clipped from V and 8 bases from J, the junction kept 9 bases outside the gene matches. For the CDR3, the DNA is TGTGCCAGCAGCTTAGCCCACAGACAGGGTTGGGGCTACACCTTC. This sequence encodes CASSLAHRQGWGYTF.

This clone was detected many times. V usage is TRBV24-1 and J usage is TRBJ2-2, with D unclear. Germline V CDR1 and CDR2: KGHDR, SFDVKD. This CDR3 has 16 residues. V lost 1 base, J lost 1 base, and 9 bases lay in between. The CDR3 sequence: CATSDFGSVNTGELFF. Written as DNA, the CDR3 is TGTGCCACCAGTGATTTTGGGTCCGTGAACACCGGGGAGCTGTTTTTT.

This clone was counted ten times or more. The chain has TRBV18 and TRBJ1-5, with D perhaps TRBD1 (5 bases). Germline V CDR1 and CDR2: KGHSH, LQKENI. There are 14 residues in the CDR3. Between the trimmed V and J ends, which lost 4 bases and 1 base, there was a span of 8 bases. This chain's CDR3 is CASSLRDSNQPQHF. Written as DNA, the CDR3 is TGTGCCAGCTCACTCCGGGACAGCAATCAGCCCCAGCATTTT.

This clone showed up many times. V and J are TRBV20-1 and TRBJ2-1, with 8 bases identical to TRBD2. From germline, CDR1 is DFQATT and CDR2 SNEGSKA (reference sequence). The J segment lost 6 bases and the V segment lost 5 bases, leaving 6 bases of the junction unmatched. The CDR3 sequence is 13 residues long. The CDR3 is CSALAGTANEQFF. CDR3 DNA: TGCAGTGCTTTAGCGGGAACCGCCAATGAGCAGTTCTTC.

This clone was counted at least ten times. This rearrangement joins TRBV7-9 to TRBJ1-4, with TRBD1 as a possible D gene (5 bases). Germline assignment: CDR1 SEHNR and CDR2 FQNEAQ (reference sequence). The germline V and J ends were trimmed by 3 bases and 0 bases, with 8 bases remaining between them. CDR3 length: 15 residues. In nucleotides, the CDR3 is TGTGCCAGCAGCTTGACAGAAACAACTAATGAAAAACTGTTTTTT. Protein product: CASSLTETTNEKLFF.

The table lists this clone with many counts. The chain combines TRBV18 with TRBJ2-1, with a weak D call TRBD1 (5 bases). This CDR3 is built from 17 residues. V was trimmed by 0 bases and J by 6 bases, leaving 18 bases between them. Germline CDR1 is KGHSH and CDR2 is LQKENI. The CDR3 DNA reads as TGTGCCAGCTCACCACCCCAGGGCAGCGCGCGATCCAATGAGCAGTTCTTC. Translation: CASSPPQGSARSNEQFF.

This clone was recorded at least ten times. This sequence joins TRBV6-2 or TRBV6-3 and TRBJ2-7; D call uncertain. The CDR3 covers 12 residues. CDR1 and CDR2 from the germline V gene are MNHEY and SVGEGT. Trimming cost V 3 bases and J 5 bases, with 8 bases left between them. The CDR3 protein is CASSYPSNEQYF. The DNA for the CDR3 is TGTGCCAGCAGTTATCCTTCGAACGAGCAGTACTTC.

Note on this clone: Different DNA sequences within this sample yield the same CDR3. The chain combines TRBV28 with TRBJ2-7, with D possibly TRBD2 on 6 matching bases. This CDR3 comprises 17 residues. The V gene's germline CDR1 is MDHEN and CDR2 SYDVKM. Between the trimmed V and J ends, which lost 3 bases and 1 base, there was a span of 19 bases. The CDR3 nucleotides are TGTGCCAGCAGTTTGCGTGGTGGTGCTAGCGAGTCCTACGAGCAGTACTTC. Protein: CASSLRGGASESYEQYF.

In this sample, this clone turned up many times. The chain links TRBV30 to TRBJ2-5, with 8 bases aligning to TRBD1. Losses at the gene ends were 1 base for V and 4 bases for J; bases not matched to a gene: 8. The CDR3 loop spans 15 amino acids. Germline V gives CDR1 GTSNPN, CDR2 SVGIG (reference sequence). CDR3 residues: CAWSAWTGRGETQYF. In nucleotides, the CDR3 is TGTGCCTGGAGTGCGTGGACAGGGCGGGGAGAGACCCAGTACTTC.

This clone was counted at least ten times. This sequence joins TRBV6-1 and TRBJ2-7; 7 bases line up with TRBD2. CDR3 length equals 14 residues. Germline CDR1 and CDR2: MNHNS and SASEGT. Germline trimming cut 3 bases from V and 1 base from J; bases unmatched to any gene: 3. The CDR3 loop reads CASSEQRDSYEQYF. The CDR3 DNA reads as TGTGCCAGCAGTGAGCAGCGGGATTCCTACGAGCAGTACTTC.

This clone was observed at least ten times. This chain joins TRBV19 and TRBJ2-2; 7 positions agree with TRBD1. Germline loops: CDR1 LNHDA, CDR2 SQIVND (reference sequence). V shed 6 bases and J 4 bases; nucleotides not matched to a gene: 5. The CDR3 has 14 residues. CDR3 DNA: TGTGCCAGTAGATTGGGACAGATCACCGGGGAGCTGTTTTTT. Protein: CASRLGQITGELFF. Complete variable domain (other parts from reference TRBV19 and TRBJ2-2): DGGITQSPKYLFRKEGQNVTLSCEQNLNHDAMYWYRQDPGQGLRLIYYSQIVNDFQKGDIAEGYSVSREKKESFPLTVTSAQKNPTAFYLCASRLGQITGELFFGEGSRLTVL.

This clone appeared a few times. The chain carries TRBV6-1 and TRBJ2-7, with TRBD1 matching 12 bases. The CDR3 runs to 17 residues. The V segment lost 3 bases and the J segment 6 bases; nucleotides outside the gene matches: 12. Germline V lookup: CDR1 MNHNS, CDR2 SASEGT. The CDR3 sequence: CASSEWAAGQGAGEQYF. The CDR3, as DNA: TGTGCCAGCAGTGAGTGGGCTGCGGGACAGGGGGCTGGCGAGCAGTACTTC.

This clone was seen more than once but under ten times. V gene TRBV12-3 or TRBV12-4 combines with J gene TRBJ2-3; 7 nucleotides match TRBD1. The trim removed 6 bases at V and 0 bases at J, leaving 6 bases unmatched. The CDR3 sequence is 15 residues long. CDR3 amino acids: CASRQDRPSTDTQYF. In DNA, the CDR3 is TGTGCCAGCAGGCAGGACAGGCCAAGCACAGATACGCAGTATTTT.